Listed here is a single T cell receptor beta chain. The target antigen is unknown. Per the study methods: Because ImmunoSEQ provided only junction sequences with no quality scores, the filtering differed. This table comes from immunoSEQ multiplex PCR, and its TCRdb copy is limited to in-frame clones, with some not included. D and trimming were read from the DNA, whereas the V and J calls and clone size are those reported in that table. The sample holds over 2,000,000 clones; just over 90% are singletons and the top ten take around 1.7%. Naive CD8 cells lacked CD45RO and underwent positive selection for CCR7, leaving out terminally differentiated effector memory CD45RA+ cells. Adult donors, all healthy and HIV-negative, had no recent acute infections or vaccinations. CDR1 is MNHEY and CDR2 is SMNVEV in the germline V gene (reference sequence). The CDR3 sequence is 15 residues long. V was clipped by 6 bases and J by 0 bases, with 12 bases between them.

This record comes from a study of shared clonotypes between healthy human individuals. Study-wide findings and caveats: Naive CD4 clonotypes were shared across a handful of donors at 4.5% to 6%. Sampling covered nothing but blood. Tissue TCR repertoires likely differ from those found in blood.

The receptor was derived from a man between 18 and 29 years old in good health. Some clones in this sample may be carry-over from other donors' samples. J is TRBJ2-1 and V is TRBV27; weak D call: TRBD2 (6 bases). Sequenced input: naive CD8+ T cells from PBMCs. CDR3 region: CASRSPGVSYNEQFF. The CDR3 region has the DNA TGTGCCAGCAGGTCTCCGGGGGTCTCCTACAATGAGCAGTTCTTC.